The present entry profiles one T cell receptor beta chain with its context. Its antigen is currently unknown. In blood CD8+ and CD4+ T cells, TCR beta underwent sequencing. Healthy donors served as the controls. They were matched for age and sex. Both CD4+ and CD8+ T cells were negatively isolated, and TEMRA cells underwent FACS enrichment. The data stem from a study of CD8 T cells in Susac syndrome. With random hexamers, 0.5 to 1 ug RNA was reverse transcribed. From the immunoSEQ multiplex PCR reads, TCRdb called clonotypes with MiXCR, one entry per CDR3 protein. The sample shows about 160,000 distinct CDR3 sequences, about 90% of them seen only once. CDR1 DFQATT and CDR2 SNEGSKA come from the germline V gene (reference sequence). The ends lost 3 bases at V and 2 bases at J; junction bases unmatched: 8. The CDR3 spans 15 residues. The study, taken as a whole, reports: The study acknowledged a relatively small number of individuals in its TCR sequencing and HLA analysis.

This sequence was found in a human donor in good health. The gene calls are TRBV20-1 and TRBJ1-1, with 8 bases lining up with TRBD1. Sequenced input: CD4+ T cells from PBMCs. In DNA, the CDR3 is TGCAGTGCTAGCGGGACAGGAGAGACTAACACTGAAGCTTTCTTT. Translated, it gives CSASGTGETNTEAFF.